Described below is a single TCR beta chain sequence and its context. The antigen is unknown. One junction end disagrees with the germline gene, perhaps due to a read error. CDR3 length equals 16 residues. The germline CDR1 and CDR2 sequences are LGHDT and YNNKEL (reference sequence). The entry originates in a study of blood T cells in healthy people across ages. A second PCR, run for about 6 to 12 cycles, used a sample-barcoded 5' primer plus a J-beta primer mix. From the 5' RACE reads, TCRdb called clonotypes with MiXCR, one entry per CDR3 protein. The table has fewer than 2,000,000 distinct CDR3 sequences, roughly two fifths seen once; the top ten hold 23%. The donors, aged roughly 6 to 100, were healthy Caucasians from Russia. In each sample, at least 7 million PBMCs were isolated. Notes on the study in general: Researchers judged that diversity estimates from one million T cells fell short of true values.

Sequencing used blood. This receptor was identified in a human donor in good health. The chain employs TRBV3-1 and TRBJ1-2; maybe TRBD1 (5 bases). CDR3 protein: CVSSQDRGTYNYGYTF. In DNA form, the CDR3 reads TGTGTCAGCAGCCAAGATCGCGGGACCTATAACTATGGCTACACCTTC.